The rows below give T cell receptor beta chains drawn from one sample of a study of CD8+CD57+ T cells in acquired aplastic anemia. MiXCR was run by TCRdb on the reads, yielding one entry per CDR3 protein. The sample records roughly 200,000 distinct CDR3 sequences, 50% to 70% being singletons. Sequences were obtained from sorted CD4+, CD8+, or CD8+CD57+ T cells (not recorded which) from PBMCs. The receptor source for this set is a human donor with aplastic anemia. Both conserved end residues are part of each CDR3. The order of the fields is V gene, clone size, D gene, J gene, CDR3 protein, CDR3 DNA. D genes are given only for firm matches. For some rows the clone size is stated as once, few or many, or as a class when expanded; others skip it.

V: TRBV7-4
size: .
D: TRBD2
J: TRBJ2-2
CDR3: CASRSARRGGITGELFF
DNA: TGTGCCAGCAGATCGGCCCGACGGGGGGGCATCACCGGGGAGCTGTTTTTT

V: TRBV9
size: few
D: TRBD2
J: TRBJ2-1
CDR3: CASSVVPSGGRNEQFF
DNA: TGTGCCAGCAGCGTAGTCCCTAGCGGGGGCCGGAATGAGCAGTTCTTC

V: TRBV18
size: .
D: .
J: TRBJ2-3
CDR3: CASSPPASTDTQYF
DNA: TGTGCCAGCTCACCACCTGCGAGCACAGATACGCAGTATTTT

V: TRBV2
size: .
D: .
J: TRBJ2-7
CDR3: CASVTGAPYEQYF
DNA: TGTGCCAGCGTGACCGGGGCCCCCTACGAGCAGTACTTC

V: TRBV7-3
size: many
D: .
J: TRBJ2-2
CDR3: CASSLISPGELFF
DNA: TGTGCCAGCAGCTTGATTTCCCCCGGGGAGCTGTTTTTT

V: TRBV20-1
size: .
D: TRBD2
J: TRBJ2-5
CDR3: CSARPGLAEETQYF
DNA: TGCAGTGCTAGGCCGGGACTAGCGGAAGAGACCCAGTACTTC

V: TRBV15
size: .
D: .
J: TRBJ2-1
CDR3: CATSSFSSNEQFF
DNA: TGTGCCACCAGCAGCTTCAGTTCGAATGAGCAGTTCTTC

V: TRBV5-1
size: once
D: TRBD2
J: TRBJ2-7
CDR3: CASSLGAGGLHEQYF
DNA: TGCGCCAGCAGCTTGGGAGCGGGAGGTCTCCACGAGCAGTACTTC

V: TRBV20-1
size: .
D: TRBD2
J: TRBJ2-3
CDR3: CSARSGLASTDTQYF
DNA: TGCAGTGCTAGATCTGGACTAGCGAGCACAGATACGCAGTATTTT

V: TRBV10-3
size: few
D: TRBD1
J: TRBJ2-6
CDR3: CAISDLTGGEPGANVLTF
DNA: TGTGCCATCAGTGACTTGACAGGGGGAGAGCCTGGGGCCAACGTCCTGACTTTC

V: TRBV7-3
size: few
D: TRBD1
J: TRBJ1-1
CDR3: CASSSTTGGEAFF
DNA: TGTGCCAGCAGCTCGACGACAGGGGGCGAAGCTTTCTTT

V: TRBV19
size: few
D: .
J: TRBJ1-5
CDR3: CASQLGSYQPQHF
DNA: TGTGCCAGCCAATTGGGGTCTTATCAGCCCCAGCATTTT

V: TRBV7-9
size: .
D: .
J: TRBJ2-3
CDR3: CASSRSGLADTQYF
DNA: TGTGCCAGCAGCAGAAGCGGGCTGGCAGATACGCAGTATTTT

V: TRBV19
size: once
D: TRBD1
J: TRBJ1-3
CDR3: CASRPGTAGGDTIYF
DNA: TGTGCCAGTAGGCCCGGGACAGCTGGAGGGGACACCATATATTTT

V: TRBV29-1
size: .
D: .
J: TRBJ2-3
CDR3: CSVEDRVVDTQYF
DNA: TGCAGCGTTGAAGACAGGGTAGTGGATACGCAGTATTTT

V: TRBV5-6
size: many
D: .
J: TRBJ2-2
CDR3: CASRTKQGNTGELFF
DNA: TGTGCCAGCCGAACGAAACAGGGGAACACCGGGGAGCTGTTTTTT

V: TRBV14
size: .
D: .
J: TRBJ2-3
CDR3: CASSQEEVRSTDTQYF
DNA: TGTGCCAGCAGCCAAGAGGAGGTTCGGTCCACAGATACGCAGTATTTT

V: TRBV2
size: .
D: .
J: TRBJ2-7
CDR3: CASQQTGFNEQYF
DNA: TGTGCCAGCCAACAGACAGGATTCAACGAGCAGTACTTC

V: TRBV7-9
size: few
D: .
J: TRBJ2-2
CDR3: CASSPRGRNTGELFF
DNA: TGTGCCAGCAGCCCTAGGGGCCGGAACACCGGGGAGCTGTTTTTT

V: TRBV2
size: .
D: .
J: TRBJ2-1
CDR3: CASSPPRSQDYYNEQFF
DNA: TGTGCCAGCTCGCCTCCGCGCAGTCAGGATTACTACAATGAGCAGTTCTTC

V: TRBV20-1
size: few
D: .
J: TRBJ2-7
CDR3: CSARAGVYEQYF
DNA: TGCAGTGCTAGGGCAGGAGTCTACGAGCAGTACTTC

V: TRBV5-4
size: .
D: .
J: TRBJ2-3
CDR3: CASSLAGPDTQYF
DNA: TGTGCCAGCAGCTTGGCCGGACCGGATACGCAGTATTTT

V: TRBV7-6
size: few
D: .
J: TRBJ2-7
CDR3: CASSPTVFYEQYF
DNA: TGTGCCAGCAGCCCGACAGTCTTCTACGAGCAGTACTTC

V: TRBV29-1
size: .
D: .
J: TRBJ1-1
CDR3: CSVEGQENTEAFF
DNA: TGCAGCGTTGAAGGCCAGGAGAACACTGAAGCTTTCTTT

V: TRBV30
size: .
D: .
J: TRBJ2-7
CDR3: CAWSVGGVQYF
DNA: TGTGCCTGGAGTGTAGGGGGGGTGCAGTACTTC

V: TRBV5-1
size: .
D: TRBD1
J: TRBJ1-4
CDR3: CASSSTGGDNEKLFF
DNA: TGCGCCAGCAGCAGTACAGGGGGGGATAATGAAAAACTGTTTTTT

V: TRBV2
size: .
D: .
J: TRBJ2-5
CDR3: CASTVEETQYF
DNA: TGTGCCAGCACTGTAGAAGAGACCCAGTACTTC

V: TRBV29-1
size: .
D: TRBD2
J: TRBJ2-7
CDR3: CSATSSGRTYEQYF
DNA: TGCAGCGCCACATCTAGCGGGAGAACCTACGAGCAGTACTTC

V: TRBV11-3
size: .
D: TRBD1
J: TRBJ2-3
CDR3: CASSFPGQGNTQYF
DNA: TGTGCCAGCAGCTTCCCGGGACAGGGGAATACGCAGTATTTT

V: TRBV12-3/TRBV12-4
size: .
D: .
J: TRBJ2-2
CDR3: CASRPPSGELFF
DNA: TGTGCCAGCAGACCGCCATCCGGGGAGCTGTTTTTT

V: TRBV4-3
size: .
D: .
J: TRBJ1-1
CDR3: CASSGRTPNTEAFF
DNA: TGCGCCAGCAGCGGACGGACACCGAACACTGAAGCTTTCTTT

V: TRBV24-1
size: few
D: .
J: TRBJ2-7
CDR3: CATSDPGSREQYF
DNA: TGTGCCACCAGTGACCCGGGATCCCGCGAGCAGTACTTC

V: TRBV20-1
size: .
D: .
J: TRBJ1-2
CDR3: CGVLRGIGGYGYTF
DNA: TGCGGTGTACTGCGAGGCATAGGCGGCTATGGCTACACCTTC

V: TRBV20-1
size: .
D: .
J: TRBJ2-3
CDR3: CSAAGTTDTQYF
DNA: TGCAGTGCGGCCGGGACCACAGATACGCAGTATTTT

V: TRBV2
size: .
D: .
J: TRBJ1-1
CDR3: CASKNGETEAFF
DNA: TGTGCCAGCAAGAATGGGGAGACTGAAGCTTTCTTT

V: TRBV19
size: .
D: .
J: TRBJ2-6
CDR3: CASSAVSGANVLTF
DNA: TGTGCCAGTAGTGCAGTCTCTGGGGCCAACGTCCTGACTTTC

V: TRBV7-9
size: medium-sized
D: .
J: TRBJ2-7
CDR3: CASSLNYEQYF
DNA: TGTGCCAGCAGCTTAAACTACGAGCAGTACTTC

V: TRBV24-1
size: few
D: TRBD1
J: TRBJ2-3
CDR3: CATSDYPGTGVYTDTQYF
DNA: TGTGCCACCAGTGATTATCCCGGGACAGGGGTTTATACAGATACGCAGTATTTT

V: TRBV29-1
size: few
D: .
J: TRBJ2-1
CDR3: CSADSYNEQFF
DNA: TGCAGCGCGGACAGTTACAATGAGCAGTTCTTC

V: TRBV9
size: .
D: TRBD2
J: TRBJ2-1
CDR3: CASSVDPSGSYNEQFF
DNA: TGTGCCAGCAGCGTAGACCCTAGCGGGAGCTACAATGAGCAGTTCTTC

V: TRBV2
size: few
D: TRBD1
J: TRBJ1-1
CDR3: CASSRDREKNTEAFF
DNA: TGTGCCAGCAGCAGGGACAGGGAGAAGAACACTGAAGCTTTCTTT

V: TRBV2
size: .
D: TRBD1
J: TRBJ1-2
CDR3: CASDRGYGYTF
DNA: TGTGCCAGCGACAGGGGCTATGGCTACACCTTC

V: TRBV5-4
size: .
D: .
J: TRBJ2-2
CDR3: CASSLVVETGELFF
DNA: TGTGCCAGCAGCTTGGTAGTGGAGACCGGGGAGCTGTTTTTT

V: TRBV7-2
size: .
D: .
J: TRBJ1-1
CDR3: CASSQVSVSGDTEAFF
DNA: TGTGCCAGCAGCCAAGTTTCTGTTAGCGGGGACACTGAAGCTTTCTTT

V: TRBV25-1
size: .
D: .
J: TRBJ1-2
CDR3: CASSGRGGYGYTF
DNA: TGTGCCAGCAGTGGGCGGGGTGGCTATGGCTACACCTTC

V: TRBV29-1
size: .
D: TRBD2
J: TRBJ2-7
CDR3: CSVVAGAFTYEQYF
DNA: TGCAGCGTTGTAGCGGGAGCTTTCACCTACGAGCAGTACTTC

V: TRBV24-1
size: .
D: .
J: TRBJ1-2
CDR3: CATSASGGNYGYTF
DNA: TGTGCCACCAGTGCCTCAGGCGGCAACTATGGCTACACCTTC

V: TRBV7-9
size: .
D: .
J: TRBJ2-7
CDR3: CASSPDTPPYEQYF
DNA: TGTGCCAGCAGCCCCGACACCCCTCCCTACGAGCAGTACTTC

V: TRBV7-2
size: .
D: TRBD2
J: TRBJ2-3
CDR3: CASSLRSGGAGDTQYF
DNA: TGTGCCAGCAGCTTGCGTAGCGGGGGGGCGGGAGATACGCAGTATTTT

V: TRBV25-1
size: few
D: TRBD1
J: TRBJ1-1
CDR3: CASSGQGKGTEAFF
DNA: TGTGCCAGCAGTGGACAGGGCAAGGGCACTGAAGCTTTCTTT

V: TRBV14
size: few
D: .
J: TRBJ2-5
CDR3: CASSQDSTKGTQYF
DNA: TGTGCCAGCAGCCAAGATTCAACTAAGGGGACCCAGTACTTC

V: TRBV7-2
size: .
D: .
J: TRBJ2-6
CDR3: CASSERLAGFHPGANVLTF
DNA: TGTGCCAGCAGTGAAAGGTTGGCAGGGTTCCACCCTGGGGCCAACGTCCTGACTTTC

V: TRBV10-3
size: .
D: .
J: TRBJ1-4
CDR3: CAISEWRQNEKLFF
DNA: TGTGCCATCAGTGAGTGGCGACAGAATGAAAAACTGTTTTTT

V: TRBV9
size: .
D: .
J: TRBJ2-1
CDR3: CASSVFGADTYNEQFF
DNA: TGTGCCAGCAGCGTTTTCGGAGCGGATACCTACAATGAGCAGTTCTTC